These 10 T cell receptor beta chains were sequenced from one sample in a study of T cells after yellow fever vaccination. TCRdb processed the 5' RACE reads anew with MiXCR; each CDR3 protein has one entry. The repertoire includes roughly 260,000 distinct CDR3 sequences, 13% of them detected once, and 0.4% to 0.55% sits in the top ten. Sample: CD4+ T cells sorted from PBMCs, taken 45 days after the yellow fever booster vaccination. The receptors shown here come from a man younger than 45 who received the YFV17D yellow fever vaccine.

This sequence joins TRBV4-2 and TRBJ2-5, with 9 bases lining up with TRBD2. The CDR3 has 16 amino acids. Germline V CDR1 and CDR2: LGHNA, YNFKEQ. Germline trimming cut 0 bases from V and 7 bases from J; bases unmatched to any gene: 9. CDR3 bases: TGTGCCAGCAGCCAAGATACGCTAGCGGGGAGCTGGACCCAGTACTTC. The encoded protein is CASSQDTLAGSWTQYF.

The chain carries TRBV15 and TRBJ1-2; the D gene is possibly TRBD1 (5 bases). Trimming left V 0 bases short and J 4 bases short, with 12 bases between. Germline V lookup: CDR1 LNHNV, CDR2 YYDKDF (reference sequence). The CDR3 has 15 amino acids. CDR3 DNA: TGTGCCACCAGCAGAGATCCAGGGAAGAGCTATGGCTACACCTTC. Translated: CATSRDPGKSYGYTF. Full variable domain (missing parts from reference TRBV15 and TRBJ1-2): DAMVIQNPRYQVTQFGKPVTLSCSQTLNHNVMYWYQQKSSQAPKLLFHYYDKDFNNEADTPDNFQSRRPNTSFCFLDIRSPGLGDTAMYLCATSRDPGKSYGYTFGSGTRLTVV.

In its sample, this clonotype was seen a few times. The gene calls are TRBV25-1 and TRBJ2-4; 7 bases fit TRBD2. This CDR3 has 14 residues. The germline V gene encodes CDR1 MGHDK and CDR2 SYGVNS. The V segment lost 1 base and the J segment 7 bases; nucleotides outside the gene matches: 4. CDR3 nucleotide sequence: TGTGCCAGCAGTGAATTGGGGGGGGGGAACATTCAGTACTTC. Translated, it gives CASSELGGGNIQYF.

This clonotype has only a few counts. One junction end does not reproduce the germline sequence, and a read error may be involved. V and J are TRBV12-3 or TRBV12-4 and TRBJ2-1; TRBD2 aligns across 12 bases. The CDR3 runs to 12 residues. CDR3: CASTSTSGGSHF. The CDR3 coding sequence is TGTGCCAGCACTTCGACTAGCGGGGGTTCCCACTTC.

This clonotype was seen at least ten times. V usage is TRBV2 and J usage is TRBJ2-5, with D tentatively TRBD2 (5 bases). This CDR3 region has 11 residues. CDR1 SNHLY and CDR2 FYNNEI come from the germline V gene. The ends were cut back, 6 bases at V and 3 bases at J, with 5 bases in the middle. The CDR3 sequence is CASRREETQYF. The CDR3 region has the DNA TGTGCCAGCAGGCGGGAAGAGACCCAGTACTTC.

This clonotype was counted between two and nine times. The CDR3 sequence: CASIGGRDYTEAFF. The CDR3 DNA reads as TGTGCCAGTATAGGGGGGAGGGACTACACTGAAGCTTTCTTT. The J gene is TRBJ1-1, the V gene TRBV5-4; D perhaps matches TRBD1 (6 bases). With 8 bases removed from V and 3 bases from J, the gap between germline ends came to 17 bases. The CDR3 is 14 residues long. Germline assignment: CDR1 SGHNT and CDR2 YYREEE (reference sequence).

The rearrangement uses TRBV5-5 and TRBJ2-1; 13 bases align to TRBD2. The CDR3 consists of 17 residues. From germline, CDR1 is SGHKS and CDR2 YYEKEE (reference sequence). J gave up 1 base and V 4 bases, and 5 bases lay outside the gene matches. The CDR3 DNA reads as TGTGCCAGCAGCGCATGGACTAGCGGGAGTTCCTACAATGAGCAGTTCTTC. It is translated as CASSAWTSGSSYNEQFF.

The chain is built from TRBV7-2 and TRBJ2-1; TRBD2 agrees at 12 bases. CDR1 and CDR2 (germline): SGHTA, FQGNSA. The CDR3 extends over 15 amino acids. The trim removed 5 bases at V and 8 bases at J, leaving 7 bases unmatched. CDR3 in DNA: TGTGCCAGCAGCCTCCCGGGACTAGCGGGCTATGAGCAGTTCTTC. As protein: CASSLPGLAGYEQFF.

Comment on this clonotype: One end of the junction is discordant with germline, which a read error may explain. This chain links TRBV5-4 with TRBJ2-5; maybe TRBD1 (5 bases). The V gene's germline CDR1 is SGHNT and CDR2 YYREEE (reference sequence). The CDR3 runs to 12 residues. CDR3 residues: CTSSLGRETQYF. The DNA of the CDR3 is TGTACCAGCAGCTTGGGGCGAGAGACCCAGTACTTC.

This clonotype has more than one count but fewer than ten. The chain carries TRBV12-3 or TRBV12-4 and TRBJ1-1, with no clear D. There are 13 residues in the CDR3. The V gene lost 3 bases and the J gene lost 6 bases, with 11 bases spanning the gap. CDR3 bases: TGTGCCAGCAGTTTGTGGCGGACCTCTGAAGCTTTCTTT. Translated: CASSLWRTSEAFF.